These 4 T cell receptor beta chains came from one sample sequenced in a study of blood T cell repertoires in COVID-19. Method: immunoSEQ multiplex PCR; TCRdb's copy keeps in-frame clones and lacks some. The data contain some 150,000 clones, 75% to 90% of them singletons. Material for sequencing was peripheral blood. Receptors were obtained from a man between 65 and 85 years old with acute or convalescent COVID-19.

This chain joins TRBV7-8 and TRBJ2-5; possible D gene TRBD1, 6 bases. Trimming stripped 5 bases from V and 6 bases from J, with 16 bases between. Germline CDR1 is SGHVS and CDR2 is FQNEAQ. There are 14 residues in the CDR3. The CDR3 DNA reads as TGTGCCAGCAGCAAAGGACAGCGCCACCAGACCCAGTACTTC. Protein sequence: CASSKGQRHQTQYF.

The CDR3 DNA is TGTGCCAGCAGCCTTAGCGGGGGGCGGTACAATGAGCAGTTCTTC. Its protein product is CASSLSGGRYNEQFF. This chain uses TRBV5-4 with TRBJ2-1, with TRBD2 matching 10 bases. There are 15 residues in the CDR3. With V trimmed by 4 bases and J by 4 bases, 5 bases remained unmatched. Looked up from germline, CDR1 is SGHNT and CDR2 is YYREEE (reference sequence).

The genes are TRBV6-1 and TRBJ1-5, with no clear D. Germline CDR1 is MNHNS and CDR2 is SASEGT. Trimming shortened V by 3 bases and J by 0 bases, and 9 bases separated the two germline ends. The CDR3 loop spans 15 amino acids. CDR3 bases: TGTGCCAGCAGTGACACAGATTATAGCAATCAGCCCCAGCATTTT. Translation gives CASSDTDYSNQPQHF.

The chain links TRBV5-1 to TRBJ1-1; D is possibly TRBD1 (6 bases). Germline V lookup: CDR1 SGHRS, CDR2 YFSETQ. The CDR3 consists of 18 residues. The germline V and J ends were trimmed by 4 bases and 0 bases, with 22 bases remaining between them. The CDR3 here is CASSPKGGAGFMNTEAFF. As DNA, the CDR3 is TGCGCCAGCAGCCCAAAGGGGGGGGCCGGATTCATGAACACTGAAGCTTTCTTT.